The clone carrying this T cell receptor (beta chain) has only a few counts. Antigen: not known. These data originate in a study of shared clonotypes between healthy human individuals. Study background: Plates per donor: three CD4 naive, three CD4 memory, two CD8 naive, one CD8 memory.

Study conclusions and caveats: Richness estimates generally favored naive over memory subsets.

The length of the CDR3 is 16 residues. Trimming cost V 0 bases and J 8 bases, with 17 bases left between them. Germline CDR1 and CDR2: MNHNS and SASEGT. The deep-level immunoSEQ assay was used. Repertoires were generated with immunoSEQ multiplex PCR, while TCRdb's copy carries only in-frame clones and drops some. The sample carries 640,000 or so clones, approximately 75% recorded once. The investigators split CD4+ cells into a CD45RA+ naive subset and a CD45RA-negative memory subset. The clonotype comes from a woman aged 25 to 45 in good health. The chain carries TRBV6-1 and TRBJ1-5, with D possibly matching TRBD1 (6 bases). The sample taken for sequencing was memory CD4+ T cells sorted from blood. The subset: CD45RA-negative fraction. The CDR3 DNA reads as TGTGCCAGCAGTGAAGCGCCGGGGGGCCCAAGAAAGCCCCAGCATTTT. Translated, it gives CASSEAPGGPRKPQHF.